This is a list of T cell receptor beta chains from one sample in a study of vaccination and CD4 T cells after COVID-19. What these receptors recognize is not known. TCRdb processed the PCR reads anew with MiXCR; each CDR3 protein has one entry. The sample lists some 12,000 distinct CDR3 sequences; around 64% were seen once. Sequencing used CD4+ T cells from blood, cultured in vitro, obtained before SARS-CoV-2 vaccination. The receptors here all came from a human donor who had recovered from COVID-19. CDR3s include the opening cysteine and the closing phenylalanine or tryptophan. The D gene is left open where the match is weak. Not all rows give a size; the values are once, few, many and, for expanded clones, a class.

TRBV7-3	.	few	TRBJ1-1	TGTGCCAGCAGTCGACAGTGGAACACTGAAGCTTTCTTT	CASSRQWNTEAFF
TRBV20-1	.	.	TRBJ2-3	TGCAGTGCCGCAGGGACGGGGTTCACAGATACGCAGTATTTT	CSAAGTGFTDTQYF
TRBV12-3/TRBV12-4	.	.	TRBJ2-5	TGTGCCAGCAGTTGGGGCACACAGGGGACCCAGTACTTC	CASSWGTQGTQYF
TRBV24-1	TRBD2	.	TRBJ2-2	TGTGCCACCAGTGATCCGAATGGACTAGCCTCGAACACCGGGGAGCTGTTTTTT	CATSDPNGLASNTGELFF
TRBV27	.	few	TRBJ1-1	TGTGCCAGCAGTCCCCGATCCAACACTGAAGCTTTCTTT	CASSPRSNTEAFF
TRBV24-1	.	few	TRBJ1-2	TGTGCCACCAGTGAGGTCATAGGGGGCTACACCTTC	CATSEVIGGYTF
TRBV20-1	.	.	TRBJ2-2	TGCAGTGCTACCAGGGGTTACACCGGGGAGCTGTTTTTT	CSATRGYTGELFF
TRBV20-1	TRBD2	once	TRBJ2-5	TGCAGTTACCGACGGACTAGCGAAGAGACCCAGTACTTC	CSYRRTSEETQYF
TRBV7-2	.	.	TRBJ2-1	TGTGCCAGCAGCCCTCCGGGGGGCGGGAGTAATGAGCAGTTCTTC	CASSPPGGGSNEQFF
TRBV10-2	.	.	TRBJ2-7	TGCGCCAGCAGTGAGTCTTTGCCTCCTCTACGGCAGTACTTC	CASSESLPPLRQYF
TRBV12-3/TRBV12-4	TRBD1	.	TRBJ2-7	TGTGCCAGCAGGGAGGACAGGGGACCCTACGAGCAGTACTTC	CASREDRGPYEQYF
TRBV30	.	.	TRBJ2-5	TGTGCCTGGGGACGGACAGAAGAGACCCAGTACTTC	CAWGRTEETQYF